The 9 T cell receptor beta chains reported below all come from one sample, sequenced in a study of T cells in women clearing cervical HPV infection. Data came from immunoSEQ multiplex PCR; TCRdb stores just in-frame clones and leaves some out. The table for this sample gives 45,000 to 50,000 clones. Material: blood buffy coat. The origin of the receptors is a woman aged 18 to 75 with a cervical HPV16 infection that either progressed to CIN3+ or cleared (not recorded which).

To note about this clone: The read ends 3 residues before the CDR3 terminus; that terminus is restored from the germline J gene. The chain links TRBV5-8 to TRBJ2-2, with D possibly called TRBD1 or TRBD2 (5 bases each). Germline CDR1 is SGHTS and CDR2 is YDEGEE. Trimming cost V 0 bases and J 8 bases, with 11 bases left between them. The CDR3 has 14 amino acids. Incomplete CDR3 DNA: TGTGCCAGCAGCTTGGCGAGGGGAAAGGGGGAG. Translating it yields CASSLARGKGE. The full CDR3 is CASSLARGKGELFF.

About this clone: The read finishes 3 residues shy of the CDR3 end, and the germline J gene is used to complete it. This chain joins TRBV19 and TRBJ1-2; TRBD1 aligns across 9 bases. Trimming removed 3 bases from V and 4 bases from J; junction bases left unmatched: 12. Germline CDR1 LNHDA, CDR2 SQIVND (reference sequence). This CDR3 is 17 amino acids long. Here the CDR3 reads CASSMGTGLSSGYGYTF. The sequenced CDR3 bases are TGTGCCAGTAGTATGGGGACAGGGCTCTCTAGTGGCTATGGC.

As regards this clone: Sequencing ends 3 residues short of the CDR3 end; the germline J gene provides the rest. The chain is built from TRBV7-8 and TRBJ2-7; 7 nucleotides align to TRBD1. Looked up from germline, CDR1 is SGHVS and CDR2 is FQNEAQ. The CDR3 covers 13 residues. V lost 3 bases and J lost 6; bases outside the gene matches: 5. CDR3 sequence reads: CASSLGQSFEQYF. CDR3 DNA, as far as it was read: TGTGCCAGCAGCTTGGGACAGTCGTTCGAG.

A remark on this clone: With the read ending 3 residues before the CDR3 end, the germline J gene is used to fill in that end. J is TRBJ2-3 and V is TRBV11-3; unclear D gene. CDR3 length equals 13 residues. V lost 5 bases and J 0 bases, leaving 6 bases between the germline ends. Germline assignment: CDR1 SGHNT and CDR2 YENEEA. The CDR3 here is CASSHGSTDTQYF. The sequenced CDR3 bases are TGTGCCAGCAGCCACGGTAGCACAGATACG.

Worth noting for this clone: Read coverage stops 3 residues before the CDR3 terminus; the germline J gene supplies the remainder. The rearrangement joins TRBV5-4 to TRBJ2-4; TRBD1 aligns across 8 bases. This CDR3 region has 16 residues. Per the germline V gene, CDR1 is SGHNT and CDR2 is YYREEE (reference sequence). This CDR3 reads CASSLGVDRGIQIQYF. CDR3 bases read: TGTGCCAGCAGCTTGGGGGTTGACAGGGGCATCCAGATT. Variable domain in full (rest from reference TRBV5-4 and TRBJ2-4): ETGVTQSPTHLIKTRGQQVTLRCSSQSGHNTVSWYQQALGQGPQFIFQYYREEENGRGNFPPRFSGLQFPNYSSELNVNALELDDSALYLCASSLGVDRGIQIQYFGAGTRLSVL.

Remarks on this clone: The read ends 3 residues before the CDR3 terminus; that terminus is restored from the germline J gene. The chain is built from TRBV7-9 and TRBJ2-2, with D perhaps TRBD2 (6 bases). Germline loops: CDR1 SEHNR, CDR2 FQNEAQ (reference sequence). CDR3 length equals 13 residues. The V end lost 5 bases, the J end lost 6 bases, and 10 bases lay between the germline ends. The covered CDR3 bases are TGTGCCAGCAGCCGTGGCGGGGCCGGGGAG. Protein product: CASSRGGAGE. The CDR3 as a whole reads CASSRGGAGELFF. Looking up the rest from reference TRBV7-9 and TRBJ2-2 gives the full variable domain: DTGVSQNPRHKITKRGQNVTFRCDPISEHNRLYWYRQTLGQGPEFLTYFQNEAQLEKSRLLSDRFSAERPKGSFSTLEIQRTEQGDSAMYLCASSRGGAGELFFGEGSRLTVL.

As for this clone: The missing CDR3 end, 3 residues past where the read stops, is filled in from the germline J gene. The chain employs TRBV7-8 and TRBJ2-1, with TRBD2 matching 8 bases. There are 14 residues in the CDR3. Losses at the gene ends were 0 bases for V and 6 bases for J; bases not matched to a gene: 1. In germline, CDR1 is SGHVS, CDR2 FQNEAQ. CDR3 DNA, as far as it was read: TGTGCCAGCAGCTTAGCCGGGGGGGTCAATGAG. It translates to CASSLAGGVNE. The CDR3 as a whole reads CASSLAGGVNEQFF.

Remarks on this clone: The junction does not match germline at one end; this may be a read error. The observed sequence ends 3 residues before the CDR3 terminus, with the missing tail filled in from the germline J gene. V gene TRBV7-7 combines with J gene TRBJ2-3, with TRBD2 identical over 10 bases. The V gene's germline CDR1 is SSHAT and CDR2 FNYEAQ (reference sequence). The CDR3 runs 17 residues. The CDR3 protein is CASTHLVLAGITDTQYF. CDR3 DNA (partial): TGTGCTAGCACCCACCTTGTACTAGCGGGGATCACAGATACG.

Concerning this clone itself: The CDR3 extends 3 residues past the end of the read, so its final part is completed from the germline J gene. This chain joins TRBV29-1 and TRBJ2-7; D gene unclear. V lost 4 bases and J lost 6, with 10 bases in between. This CDR3 spans 11 amino acids. From germline, CDR1 is SQVTM and CDR2 ANQGSEA. Incomplete CDR3 DNA: TGCAGCGTTGCGATTAGCTTCGAG. Residues: CSVAISFE. The full CDR3 protein reads CSVAISFEQYF.